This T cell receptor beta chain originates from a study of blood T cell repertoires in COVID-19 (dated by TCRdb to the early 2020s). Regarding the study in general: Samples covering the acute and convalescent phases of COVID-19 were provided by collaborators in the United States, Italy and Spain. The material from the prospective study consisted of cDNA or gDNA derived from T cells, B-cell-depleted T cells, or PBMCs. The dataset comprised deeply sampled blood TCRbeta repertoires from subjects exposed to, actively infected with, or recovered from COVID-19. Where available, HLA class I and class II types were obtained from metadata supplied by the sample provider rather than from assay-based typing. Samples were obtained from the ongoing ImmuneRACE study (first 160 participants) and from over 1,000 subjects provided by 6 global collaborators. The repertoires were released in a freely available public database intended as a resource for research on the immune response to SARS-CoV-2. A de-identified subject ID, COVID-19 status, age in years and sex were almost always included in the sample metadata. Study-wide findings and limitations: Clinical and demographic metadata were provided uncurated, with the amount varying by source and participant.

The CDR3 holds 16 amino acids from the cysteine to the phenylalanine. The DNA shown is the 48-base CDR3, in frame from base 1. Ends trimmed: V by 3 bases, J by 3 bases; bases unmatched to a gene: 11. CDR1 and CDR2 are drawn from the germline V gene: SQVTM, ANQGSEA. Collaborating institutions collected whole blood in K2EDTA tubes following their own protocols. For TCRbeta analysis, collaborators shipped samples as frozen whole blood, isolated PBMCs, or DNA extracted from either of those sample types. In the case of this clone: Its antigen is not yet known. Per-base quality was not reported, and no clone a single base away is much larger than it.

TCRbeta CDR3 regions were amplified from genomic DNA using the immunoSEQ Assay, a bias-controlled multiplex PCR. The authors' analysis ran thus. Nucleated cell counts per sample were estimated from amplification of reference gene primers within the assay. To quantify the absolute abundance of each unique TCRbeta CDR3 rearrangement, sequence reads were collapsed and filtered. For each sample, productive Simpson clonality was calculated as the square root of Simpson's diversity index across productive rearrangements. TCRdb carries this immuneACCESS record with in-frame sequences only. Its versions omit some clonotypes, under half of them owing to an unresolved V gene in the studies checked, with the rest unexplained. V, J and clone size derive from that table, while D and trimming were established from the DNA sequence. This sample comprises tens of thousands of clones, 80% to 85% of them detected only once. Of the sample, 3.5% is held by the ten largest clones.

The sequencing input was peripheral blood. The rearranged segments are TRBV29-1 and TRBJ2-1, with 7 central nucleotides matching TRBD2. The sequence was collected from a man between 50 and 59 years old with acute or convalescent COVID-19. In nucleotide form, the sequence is TGCAGCGTTGAGGTCTGGGCGGGAGTTGGCTACAATGAGCAGTTCTTC. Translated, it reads CSVEVWAGVGYNEQFF.